The entry below describes one T cell receptor (beta chain). Its antigen is as yet unknown. Germline loops: CDR1 ENHRY, CDR2 SYGVKD. With V trimmed by 1 base and J by 4 bases, 7 bases remained unmatched. CDR3 length equals 16 residues. The data are from a study of neoadjuvant anti-PD-1 for oral cavity cancer. Findings and caveats of the study: PBMC Gini-index clonality exceeded responders' in non-responders post-nivolumab.

Sequenced by immunoSEQ multiplex PCR; TCRdb stores in-frame clones only, minus some. The sample includes around 67,000 clones, around 85% of them seen just once. Time point of the sample: after neoadjuvant nivolumab, at surgical resection. Patients had HPV-negative, locally advanced oral cavity squamous cell carcinoma. Here the sequenced sample was PBMCs, taken after nivolumab (anti-PD-1) treatment. This receptor was taken from a person aged 40 to 85 with oral cavity squamous cell carcinoma. J is TRBJ1-2 and V is TRBV10-3; TRBD1 matches 9 bases. CDR3 coding DNA: TGTGCCATCAGTGAGTTATGGGACAGGGTTGGCTATGGCTACACCTTC. Translation gives CAISELWDRVGYGYTF.